This T cell receptor (beta chain) derives from a study of response to subunit inactivated influenza vaccine. TCRdb ran MiXCR on the RT-PCR reads and lists one entry per CDR3 protein. Found here are some 500,000 distinct CDR3 sequences, roughly 27% of them singletons; the top ten hold under 2.5%. The V end lost 0 bases, the J end lost 5 bases, and 14 bases lay between the germline ends. Looked up from germline, CDR1 is LGHNA and CDR2 is YSLEER. CDR3 length: 15 residues. The specimen comprised CD4+ T cells sorted from PBMCs, sampled roughly 5 days after vaccination. The rearrangement joins TRBV4-3 to TRBJ2-7; D is possibly TRBD1 or TRBD2 (5 bases each). The clonotype was recovered from a man between 45 and 60 years old who received an inactivated influenza vaccine. CDR3: CASSQEVKGRDEQYF. In DNA, the CDR3 is TGCGCCAGCAGCCAAGAGGTAAAGGGGCGGGACGAGCAGTACTTC.